Presented here are 15 T cell receptor beta chains from one specimen sequenced in a study of T cells after yellow fever vaccination. TCRdb independently ran MiXCR on the 5' RACE reads; one entry per CDR3 protein. Of 500,000 to 650,000 distinct CDR3 sequences in the sample, roughly 17% were seen once. Specimen: PBMCs, collected less than 6 days after the first yellow fever vaccination. The receptors were gathered from a man aged 18 to 29 who received the YFV17D yellow fever vaccine.

V and J are TRBV9 and TRBJ1-2, with TRBD1 matching 7 bases. The CDR3 length is 14 residues. CDR1 SGDLS and CDR2 YYNGEE come from the germline V gene. Unmatched junction bases numbered 5, after V lost 3 bases and J lost 3 bases. For the CDR3, the DNA is TGTGCCAGCAGCGGGAACAGGGGCGACTATGGCTACACCTTC. It yields the protein CASSGNRGDYGYTF.

This clonotype was seen a few times. The chain uses TRBV7-2 and TRBJ2-1; D is possibly TRBD2 (7 bases). Germline CDR1 is SGHTA and CDR2 is FQGNSA. The CDR3 length is 15 residues. The V gene lost 5 bases and the J gene lost 3 bases, with 14 bases spanning the gap. The CDR3 loop reads CASSPEGGGYNEQFF. In DNA form, the CDR3 reads TGTGCCAGCAGCCCGGAGGGGGGGGGCTACAATGAGCAGTTCTTC.

This clonotype was seen a handful of times. The chain links TRBV12-3 or TRBV12-4 to TRBJ1-4; D not resolved. V gave up 0 bases and J gave up 0 bases, with 8 bases separating them. CDR3 length equals 16 residues. The CDR3 coding sequence is TGTGCCAGCAGTTTAGCGCTCGAGACAACTAATGAAAAACTGTTTTTT. The encoded protein is CASSLALETTNEKLFF.

The chain employs TRBV2 and TRBJ2-5; D might be TRBD2 (5 bases). Looked up from germline, CDR1 is SNHLY and CDR2 is FYNNEI. This CDR3 is 12 amino acids long. With 6 bases removed from V and 3 bases from J, the gap between germline ends came to 8 bases. CDR3 nucleotides: TGTGCCAGCAGGAGGGCGGAAGAGACCCAGTACTTC. Amino acids: CASRRAEETQYF.

This clonotype was detected ten times or more. The rearrangement links TRBV12-3 or TRBV12-4 to TRBJ1-1; D perhaps matches TRBD1 (5 bases). Trimming removed 7 bases at V and 4 bases at J, with 16 bases between. This CDR3 is built from 14 residues. This CDR3 is CASNQRGASTEAFF. The CDR3, as DNA: TGTGCCAGCAACCAAAGAGGGGCAAGCACTGAAGCTTTCTTT.

The J gene is TRBJ1-4, the V gene TRBV15; D uncertain. V dropped 0 bases and J dropped 7 bases, with 15 bases sitting between them. The CDR3 extends over 16 amino acids. Germline V CDR1 and CDR2: LNHNV, YYDKDF (reference sequence). The CDR3 protein is CATSRDLTRLGEKLFF. CDR3 bases: TGTGCCACCAGCAGAGACCTGACCCGCCTTGGTGAAAAACTGTTTTTT.

This clonotype was picked up a small number of times. The chain carries TRBV11-2 and TRBJ2-5, with TRBD2 identical over 11 bases. Per the germline V gene, CDR1 is SGHAT and CDR2 is FQNNGV. The junction had 10 bases not matched to a gene; V was cut back by 5 bases and J by 2 bases. This CDR3 is 17 amino acids long. The CDR3 DNA sequence: TGTGCCAGCAGCCTCGGACTAGCGGGTGGAACACAAGAGACCCAGTACTTC. Translation: CASSLGLAGGTQETQYF.

This clonotype was recorded a few times. The chain recombines TRBV7-6 with TRBJ1-1, with no clear D. Trimming cost V 5 bases and J 1 base, with 8 bases left between them. This CDR3 comprises 13 residues. CDR1 and CDR2 from the germline V gene are SGHVS and FNYEAQ. CDR3 sequence (DNA): TGTGCCAGCAGCATGGACGGGAACACTGAAGCTTTCTTT. It translates to CASSMDGNTEAFF.

The chain links TRBV5-1 to TRBJ2-2, with 10 bases fitting TRBD2. The trim removed 4 bases at V and 4 bases at J, leaving 7 bases unmatched. This CDR3 is built from 16 residues. The germline V gene has CDR1 SGHRS and CDR2 YFSETQ. The CDR3 loop reads CASSPLAGVGTGELFF. CDR3 nucleotides: TGCGCCAGCAGCCCCCTAGCGGGGGTAGGCACCGGGGAGCTGTTTTTT.

This clonotype was found a few times. The chain employs TRBV12-3 or TRBV12-4 and TRBJ1-4, with D perhaps matching TRBD1 (5 bases). V lost 3 bases and J lost 4, with 15 bases in between. The CDR3 totals 16 residues. CDR3 sequence: CASSLSPGTVNEKLFF. CDR3 sequence (DNA): TGTGCCAGCAGTTTGAGCCCAGGGACCGTTAATGAAAAACTGTTTTTT.

Only a few counts were recorded for this clonotype. This chain connects TRBV5-1 to TRBJ2-1, with D possibly matching TRBD1 (5 bases). CDR1 SGHRS and CDR2 YFSETQ come from the germline V gene. Trimming left V 0 bases short and J 5 bases short, with 12 bases between. There are 15 residues in the CDR3. The CDR3 reads CASSLGKGLNNEQFF. The CDR3 DNA follows: TGCGCCAGCAGCTTGGGGAAGGGGCTTAACAATGAGCAGTTCTTC. The entire variable domain, with the rest obtained from reference TRBV5-1 and TRBJ2-1, is as follows: KAGVTQTPRYLIKTRGQQVTLSCSPISGHRSVSWYQQTPGQGLQFLFEYFSETQRNKGNFPGRFSGRQFSNSRSEMNVSTLELGDSALYLCASSLGKGLNNEQFFGPGTRLTVL.

V and J are TRBV4-3 and TRBJ1-5; possibly TRBD1 for D (5 bases). The CDR3 is 15 amino acids. V dropped 2 bases and J dropped 7 bases, with 15 bases sitting between them. Germline V gives CDR1 LGHNA, CDR2 YSLEER. The CDR3 is CASSQQRGLGQPQHF. CDR3 bases: TGCGCCAGCAGCCAACAGAGGGGTCTAGGGCAGCCCCAGCATTTT.

The chain employs TRBV15 and TRBJ2-1; 15 positions agree with TRBD2. This CDR3 comprises 15 residues. Germline assignment: CDR1 LNHNV and CDR2 YYDKDF (reference sequence). The V gene end was trimmed by 4 bases and the J gene end by 8 bases; junction bases not matched to a gene: 3. The CDR3 spells CATSNGLAGGDEQFF. As DNA, the CDR3 is TGTGCCACCAGCAACGGACTAGCGGGGGGGGATGAGCAGTTCTTC.

This clonotype was detected a few times. The rearrangement uses TRBV20-1 and TRBJ1-5; D perhaps matches TRBD1 (5 bases). V was trimmed by 1 base and J by 5 bases, leaving 15 bases between them. The CDR3 has 15 amino acids. CDR1 and CDR2 (germline): DFQATT, SNEGSKA (reference sequence). The CDR3: CSARARQGEDQPQHF. CDR3 DNA: TGCAGTGCTAGAGCAAGGCAGGGTGAGGATCAGCCCCAGCATTTT.

In this sample, this clonotype turned up a few times. This chain links TRBV4-1 with TRBJ1-6; D not certain. CDR3 length equals 13 residues. From germline, CDR1 is MGHRA and CDR2 YSYEKL. Trimming cost V 1 base and J 6 bases, with 4 bases left between them. The CDR3 DNA reads as TGCGCCAGCAGCCAAGCCAGTAATTCACCCCTCCACTTT. Translated: CASSQASNSPLHF.